This record looks at one T cell receptor beta chain sequence and its context. Its cognate antigen has yet to be identified. Base qualities are missing; no much larger clone stands one base away. In total, approximately 690 healthy bone marrow donors made up the cohort. At the time of sampling, all cohort members were nominally healthy, though unrecorded immune exposures were likely present. The donor was CMV seronegative and belonged to the group of around 400 seronegative cohort members. Each donor provided a peripheral blood sample, and peripheral blood mononuclear cells were used for TCR beta sequencing. Genomic DNA was extracted from the blood cell samples with the Qiagen DNeasy Blood Extraction Kit. The CDR3 contains 15 residues, cysteine and phenylalanine counted. CDR3 DNA only is kept here, 45 bases in frame from base 1. The trim is 5 bases for V and 0 bases for J, with a gap of 11 bases between the germline ends. From the germline V gene (reference sequence), CDR1 is MNHNY and CDR2 is SVGAGI.

Libraries were made using the immunoSEQ multiplex PCR assay. For the multiplex PCR, a mixture combining 60 forward primers for TCR Vbeta segments and 13 reverse primers for TCR Jbeta segments was used. Amplification of the CDR3 region of rearranged TCR beta genes was performed with a multiplex PCR assay on genomic DNA. The Illumina HiSeq System was used to sequence the amplified TCR beta libraries as 87-base-pair reads. The paper's data handling went like this. In a later analysis, roughly 80 million unique TCR beta chains were counted across the roughly 670 repertoires, and roughly 11 million of these chains were shared by at least two donors. To remove PCR and sequencing errors, raw reads were error-corrected and collapsed into unique sequences using a nearest-neighbor algorithm that merged closely related sequences. Alignment of CDR3 sequences to IMGT reference sequences was used to assign V, D and J gene segments. Each retained sequence needed at least a six-nucleotide match to both a V gene segment and a J gene segment. A rearrangement counted as productive if the CDR3 had no stop codons and remained in frame with V and J, and every other rearrangement counted as non-productive. Following IMGT convention, CDR3 was defined as the stretch from the second conserved V-encoded cysteine up to the conserved J-encoded phenylalanine. The earlier analysis of about 590 of the donors excluded sequences that lacked an unambiguous match to a single V gene segment. An earlier analysis of about 600 of the donors called V segments functional above 56.7% productive rearrangements and segregating when the between-donor standard deviation exceeded 5%. To diagnose cytomegalovirus status from the catalog of TCR beta chain sequences, a statistical classification framework was built. A later analysis assigned V and J genes by comparing TCR nucleotide sequences with IMGT/GENE-DB human TR gene sequences. The TCRdist pipeline was used in a later analysis to assign CDR3 sequences and most-parsimonious VDJ recombination scenarios. In a later analysis, each TCR beta chain was defined by its CDR3 amino acid sequence together with its V-gene family, and reads lacking a unique V-gene family were excluded. In a later analysis, 500 to 700 highly shared, low-generation-probability nucleotide sequences were removed to address suspected cross-contamination and a sequencing artifact. A later analysis calculated a clonal expansion index for each public chain from normalized within-repertoire ranks of inferred template counts. In a later analysis, generation probabilities were computed using a VDJ recombination model fitted to out-of-frame rearrangements, and the results were checked against IGoR. In a later analysis, TCR-TCR, TCR-HLA and TCR-CMV co-occurrence was scored with hypergeometric tests, and a repertoire-size bias correction was applied to TCR pairs. False discovery rates were estimated in a later analysis by permuting HLA or CMV assignments 20 times. A later analysis grouped co-occurring TCRs with DBSCAN, adding TCRdist sequence similarity when clustering within HLA-allele-positive subsets. Repertoires with fewer than 30,000 or more than 120,000 public chains were left out of co-occurrence clustering, as were five repertoires with anomalous nucleotide sharing. The table comes from immuneACCESS by way of TCRdb, which keeps in-frame sequences with V and J called. Part of the clones is missing from these tables; in studies checked, under half for an unresolved V gene and the rest for unknown reasons. The DNA gave D and trimming, while V, J and clone size come from that table. The sample yields about 130,000 clones; about 79% were counted once. The ten largest make up about 3.3% of the sample.

These data originate in a study of cytomegalovirus exposure and HLA in healthy donors (dated 2017 in TCRdb). Regarding the complete study: In an earlier analysis of some 610 of the donors, about 260 Gb of sequence data and 90 million to 120 million unique TCR beta sequences from about 190 million T cells were reported. Approximately 310 gigabases of sequencing data and approximately 85 million unique TCR sequences were included in an early release covering about 600 HLA-typed donors. The genetic ancestry cluster associated with self-reported Caucasian donors included over 65% of the 300 to 450 genotyped donors. The study was designed to test whether signatures of past pathogen exposure could be identified by cataloging public T cell receptors. Using immunosequencing, the study profiled T cell repertoires from some 670 subjects and related those repertoires to cytomegalovirus serostatus. Along with the roughly 710-subject first cohort, a separate validation cohort of approximately 110 different subjects was used. To predict cytomegalovirus infection status, the study brought together high-throughput TCR immunosequencing, statistical association of individual TCRs with disease status, and machine learning. A later analysis re-analyzed previously published TCR beta repertoires from 650 to 800 donors and added high-resolution HLA genotyping to study TCR occurrence patterns. The later analysis used no new phenotypic data to find candidate immune exposures, relying instead on TCR beta sequences and their occurrence across donors. An earlier analysis of some 500 of the donors applied high-throughput TCR beta sequencing to assess whether each TCR beta V gene segment acted as functional or pseudogenic. Donor age, sex, ethnicity and CMV serostatus were compiled together with the repertoire data. In a later genetic analysis, genome-wide SNP genotypes for about three fifths of the roughly 670 donors were used, and that subset was treated as a discovery cohort. Every discovery cohort repertoire had been produced on one sequencing platform. Class I and class II HLA loci were covered by the typing at four-digit resolution. The number of donors typed differed by locus, with about 629-640 for A, B, C, DRB1 and DQB1, about 500 for DQA1, some 570 for DPA1, and some 440 for DPB1. Roughly five DR-DQ haplotypes were handled as single units for association and clustering because linkage in the cohort was strong. Across 398 genotyped donors of the cohort, an average of approximately 200,000 unique TCR beta nucleotide sequences per donor were sequenced, and approximately 17% of those sequences were non-productive.

Broader findings and caveats from the paper: Some IMGT-functional V segments, including TRBV6-2 and TRBV6-3, could not be told apart with the 87-base-pair reads, so those segments were excluded. In a later genetic analysis, a missense DCLRE1C variant was associated with V-gene and J-gene trimming of TCR beta chains, and the association was replicated in an independent cohort. A later analysis associated about 16,000 TCR beta sequences with specific HLA alleles at a false discovery rate of 0.05. Because HLA typing was missing for some donors at each locus, association tests included only the typed subset. While some public TCRs were present in many individuals, most TCR sequences turned up only very rarely across donors. Because counts were too low, around 17 rarely observed V segments, including chromosome 9 orphons, were left out of the earlier analysis of some 640 of the donors. A later genetic analysis reported fewer N-insertions in productive TCRs among donors in an Asian-associated ancestry cluster than the roughly 670-donor mean. In the study, some 160 TCR beta chains were listed as associated with cytomegalovirus. According to the authors, the approach could potentially be generalized to other disease states and immunological phenotypes. In a later analysis, TCR association rates were found to vary across HLA loci, with the most associated TCRs seen for DRB1 alleles and the fewest for HLA-C alleles. Immune exposure information for the cohort was limited to CMV serostatus. In this cohort, only TCR beta chains were sequenced, and detectable features were limited by the absence of alpha or paired-chain data. Assigning TCR associations to individual alleles was difficult when HLA alleles, especially DR and DQ, strongly co-occurred. In vitro tests confirmed that a few of the cytomegalovirus-associated TCR beta chains recognize cytomegalovirus antigens. The classifier was reported to diagnose cytomegalovirus status with high specificity and sensitivity in both the original cohort and the validation cohort. A further reported finding was that TCR beta sequences accurately predicted the HLA-A and HLA-B alleles for most subjects in the first cohort. In a later analysis, HLA-associated TCR beta chains showed more clonal expansion and lower generation probabilities than non-associated chains that were equally common. Broadly in line with IMGT annotations, most TCR beta V segments showed up in productive rearrangements about 87% or about 30% of the time in an earlier analysis of roughly 590 of the donors. A later analysis found that most CMV-associated TCR beta chains appeared HLA-restricted, with HLA associations seemingly driven largely by CMV exposure. Presence/absence analyses assumed roughly uniform sequencing depth across donors, an assumption that may not hold. Correlated functional status among segregating V segments might reflect linkage disequilibrium, but an unknown experimental factor could not be ruled out. A cluster of highly shared sequence variants was judged likely to be a technical artifact of the sequencing pipeline. According to a later analysis, parvovirus B19, influenza, CMV and Epstein-Barr virus appeared linked to several top co-occurrence clusters.

The chain links TRBV6-6 with TRBJ1-5; the D segment could be TRBD1, given 6 matching bases. The sequenced sample was PBMCs. The sequence derives from a woman between 50 and 59 years old in good health and CMV-seronegative. The CDR3 amino acid sequence is: CASSPTGYSNQPQHF. The DNA sequence follows: TGTGCCAGCAGTCCGACAGGATATAGCAATCAGCCCCAGCATTTT.